The 8 T cell receptor beta chains below come from one sample, sequenced in a study of shared clonotypes between healthy human individuals (dated by TCRdb to about 2020). CD8 naive samples were obtained by positive selection for CCR7 among CD45RO-negative cells, yielding a CD45RA+CCR7+ population from which TemRA cells were excluded. Receptor amplification or capture employed the immunoSEQ multiplex PCR assay. TCRdb's version of the immuneACCESS table is confined to in-frame rearrangements and falls short of the full clone set. An unresolved V gene accounts for under half of the shortfall where checked; the remainder is of unknown origin. The sample table contains about 2.2 million clones; only one count was recorded for just over 90% of them. Together, the top ten hold under 2% of the sample. Input material: naive CD8+ T cells from PBMCs. The cell subset or site label corresponds to: CD45RA+CCR7+. The source is a man aged 18-30 years in good health. Some clones in this sample may be carry-over from other donors' samples.

This clone appeared once. The rearrangement joins TRBV4-1 to TRBJ2-1, with 10 nucleotides matching TRBD2. This CDR3 region has 16 residues. V lost 0 bases and J lost 9; bases outside the gene matches: 8. Germline lookup yields CDR1 MGHRA and CDR2 YSYEKL. The CDR3 region is CASSQEASGSFGEQFF. The CDR3 DNA is TGCGCCAGCAGCCAAGAGGCTAGCGGGAGTTTTGGTGAGCAGTTCTTC.

This clone was counted once. The chain links TRBV27 to TRBJ2-1, with 8 bases identical to TRBD2. V was clipped by 5 bases and J by 6 bases; unmatched bases: 12. The CDR3 has 16 amino acids. Germline V CDR1 and CDR2: MNHEY, SMNVEV (reference sequence). The CDR3 DNA sequence: TGTGCCAGCAGTCCCATGGGAGCGGGAGTAATCAATGAGCAGTTCTTC. Its protein product is CASSPMGAGVINEQFF.

This clone was seen just once. The CDR3 spells CASSQVRVANTGELFF. CDR3 coding DNA: TGTGCCAGCAGCCAAGTCCGGGTAGCGAACACCGGGGAGCTGTTTTTT. V gene TRBV27 combines with J gene TRBJ2-2; D ambiguous. Trimming shortened V by 6 bases and J by 0 bases, and 14 bases separated the two germline ends. Per the germline V gene, CDR1 is MNHEY and CDR2 is SMNVEV (reference sequence). The CDR3 consists of 16 residues.

In regard to this clone: The sample contains more than one DNA sequence encoding this CDR3. V and J are TRBV7-3 and TRBJ2-1, with D unresolved. The CDR3 has 13 amino acids. The ends were cut back, 2 bases at V and 6 bases at J, with 8 bases in the middle. Germline CDR1 SGHTA, CDR2 FQGTGA. The chain's CDR3 is CASSLLGGNEQFF. As DNA, the CDR3 is TGTGCCAGCAGCTTATTGGGCGGCAATGAGCAGTTCTTC. The full variable domain, completed using reference TRBV7-3 and TRBJ2-1, is GAGVSQTPSNKVTEKGKYVELRCDPISGHTALYWYRQSLGQGPEFLIYFQGTGAADDSGLPNDRFFAVRPEGSVSTLKIQRTERGDSAVYLCASSLLGGNEQFFGPGTRLTVL.

This clone appeared once. The rearrangement links TRBV6-5 to TRBJ1-1; D remains unclear. CDR1 is MNHEY and CDR2 is SVGAGI in the germline V gene. The CDR3 is made up of 13 amino acids. The V and J ends lost 6 bases and 3 bases respectively, with 11 bases between them. For the CDR3, the DNA is TGTGCCAGCAGCTACAAGATCGACACTGAAGCTTTCTTT. Its protein is CASSYKIDTEAFF.

The table lists this clone with a few counts. This chain joins TRBV6-4 and TRBJ1-1; 7 positions agree with TRBD1. J gave up 3 bases and V 2 bases, and 6 bases lay outside the gene matches. This CDR3 is built from 15 residues. Germline V gives CDR1 MRHNA, CDR2 SNTAGT. CDR3: CASSDPFDRDTEAFF. DNA for the CDR3: TGTGCCAGCAGTGACCCATTCGACAGGGACACTGAAGCTTTCTTT.

This rearrangement joins TRBV28 to TRBJ1-5; the D is unclear. CDR1 and CDR2 (germline): MDHEN, SYDVKM. The CDR3 extends over 16 amino acids. Trimming pared 1 base from V and 2 bases from J, leaving 12 bases between. Written as DNA, the CDR3 is TGTGCCAGCAGTTTATTGGTGTACGATGGCAATCAGCCCCAGCATTTT. It translates to CASSLLVYDGNQPQHF.

The genes are TRBV28 and TRBJ1-5; D remains ambiguous. V was shortened by 1 base and J by 7 bases, with 17 bases between the two germline ends. The CDR3 length is 16 residues. The germline gives CDR1 MDHEN, CDR2 SYDVKM. CDR3 loop: CASSLSTTPRRQPQHF. The CDR3 nucleotides are TGTGCCAGCAGTTTATCGACAACCCCCAGGAGGCAGCCCCAGCATTTT.